The 10 T cell receptor beta chains below were found in one sample sequenced in a study of human T cells and chemical hapten exposure. Regarding time point: patch test 1, 2 weeks after DPC sensitization. Treatment denoted: therapeutic diphenylcyclopropenone sensitization with weekly scalp DPC. TCRdb ran MiXCR on the RACE reads and lists one entry per CDR3 protein. The sample records a few hundred thousand distinct CDR3 sequences, approximately 4.4% being singletons. The sample consisted of whole blood, taken in connection with sensitization to the hapten diphenylcyclopropenone (DPC). The receptor source for this set is a woman in her 50s with alopecia areata. Some clones in this sample may be carry-over from other donors' samples.

This clonotype was counted ten times or more. The rearrangement joins TRBV11-2 to TRBJ2-7; D not certain. There are 12 residues in the CDR3. Trimming removed 2 bases at V and 6 bases at J, with 8 bases between. Germline V gene data show CDR1 as SGHAT and CDR2 as FQNNGV. The CDR3 DNA is TGTGCCAGCAGCTTAATTGGTGCCGAGCAGTACTTC. This encodes CASSLIGAEQYF.

Ten or more counts support this clonotype. This chain connects TRBV27 to TRBJ2-1; 9 bases fit TRBD2. The CDR3 extends over 14 amino acids. From germline, CDR1 is MNHEY and CDR2 SMNVEV (reference sequence). V lost 8 bases to trimming and J lost 7 bases; unmatched junction nucleotides: 9. In DNA, the CDR3 is TGTGCCAGCTCCTACCCGGGACTAGCTAATGAGCAGTTCTTC. Translated: CASSYPGLANEQFF.

In this sample, this clonotype turned up a few times. The J gene is TRBJ1-1, the V gene TRBV12-3 or TRBV12-4; D might be TRBD1 (5 bases). CDR3 length: 15 residues. Trimming shortened V by 5 bases and J by 5 bases, and 18 bases separated the two germline ends. The CDR3 nucleotides read TGTGCCAGCAGTCCCCCAGGGAGGAGTCGGACTGAAGCTTTCTTT. This sequence encodes CASSPPGRSRTEAFF.

This clonotype came up many times. The V call is TRBV5-1, the J call TRBJ2-5, with TRBD1 identical over 9 bases. There are 14 residues in the CDR3. With 3 bases clipped from V and 5 bases from J, the junction kept 5 bases outside the gene matches. CDR1 is SGHRS and CDR2 is YFSETQ in the germline V gene. The CDR3 here is CASSWDRAGETQYF. CDR3 in DNA: TGCGCCAGCAGCTGGGACAGGGCAGGGGAGACCCAGTACTTC. Variable domain in full (rest from reference TRBV5-1 and TRBJ2-5): KAGVTQTPRYLIKTRGQQVTLSCSPISGHRSVSWYQQTPGQGLQFLFEYFSETQRNKGNFPGRFSGRQFSNSRSEMNVSTLELGDSALYLCASSWDRAGETQYFGPGTRLLVL.

The chain employs TRBV28 and TRBJ1-1, with TRBD1 matching 11 bases. Germline CDR1 and CDR2: MDHEN and SYDVKM. The CDR3 is 13 amino acids. V shed 11 bases, J shed 8 bases, and the junction held 10 bases outside the gene matches. CDR3 sequence: CAGGTGGRKEAFF. Here the CDR3 DNA reads TGTGCCGGGGGGACAGGGGGGCGCAAGGAAGCTTTCTTT.

In this sample, this clonotype turned up many times. J is TRBJ1-1 and V is TRBV29-1; possible D gene TRBD1, 6 bases. Trimming cost V 6 bases and J 2 bases, with 10 bases left between them. This CDR3 has 12 residues. The germline V gene encodes CDR1 SQVTM and CDR2 ANQGSEA. CDR3: CSVVDSNTEAFF. The CDR3 coding sequence is TGCAGCGTCGTGGACAGTAACACTGAAGCTTTCTTT.

This clonotype has more than one count but fewer than ten. The chain combines TRBV25-1 with TRBJ1-1, with TRBD1 as a possible D gene (6 bases). The V gene lost 6 bases and the J gene lost 6 bases, with 11 bases spanning the gap. Germline CDR1 reads MGHDK; CDR2 reads SYGVNS. The CDR3 runs to 12 residues. CDR3 in amino acids: CASSIQGPEAFF. For the CDR3, the DNA is TGTGCCAGCAGCATACAGGGTCCTGAAGCTTTCTTT.

In its sample, this clonotype was seen many times. The rearrangement links TRBV5-4 to TRBJ2-1; D is unclear. The CDR3 spans 14 residues. The germline V and J ends were trimmed by 2 bases and 7 bases, with 13 bases remaining between them. Germline V gene data show CDR1 as SGHNT and CDR2 as YYREEE (reference sequence). CDR3 region: CASSLAGTGNEQFF. Written as DNA, the CDR3 is TGTGCCAGCAGCTTAGCAGGCACCGGGAATGAGCAGTTCTTC.

The chain employs TRBV19 and TRBJ1-4; D ambiguous. This CDR3 comprises 14 residues. V lost 3 bases and J 5 bases, leaving 10 bases between the germline ends. In germline, CDR1 is LNHDA, CDR2 SQIVND (reference sequence). As DNA, the CDR3 is TGTGCCAGTAGTATCCCCCCAGCGAATGAAAAACTGTTTTTT. Its translation is CASSIPPANEKLFF.

This clonotype was picked up many times. This chain joins TRBV2 and TRBJ1-6; D unclear. Germline CDR1 is SNHLY and CDR2 is FYNNEI. V lost 4 bases and J 9 bases, leaving 7 bases between the germline ends. This CDR3 is built from 12 residues. CDR3 nucleotide sequence: TGTGCCAGCAGTGCCGGGCGTTCACCCCTCCACTTT. Protein: CASSAGRSPLHF.